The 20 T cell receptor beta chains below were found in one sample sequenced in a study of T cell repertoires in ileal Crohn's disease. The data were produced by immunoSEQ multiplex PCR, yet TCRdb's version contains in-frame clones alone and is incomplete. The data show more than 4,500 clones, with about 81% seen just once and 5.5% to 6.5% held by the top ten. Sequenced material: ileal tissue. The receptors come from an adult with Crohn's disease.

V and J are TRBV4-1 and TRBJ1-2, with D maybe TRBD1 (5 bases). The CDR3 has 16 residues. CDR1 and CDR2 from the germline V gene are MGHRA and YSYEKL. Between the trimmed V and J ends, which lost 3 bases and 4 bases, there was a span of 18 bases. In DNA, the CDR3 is TGCGCCAGCAGCCATCAGATAAGGGGATTTAGCTATGGCTACACCTTC. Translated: CASSHQIRGFSYGYTF.

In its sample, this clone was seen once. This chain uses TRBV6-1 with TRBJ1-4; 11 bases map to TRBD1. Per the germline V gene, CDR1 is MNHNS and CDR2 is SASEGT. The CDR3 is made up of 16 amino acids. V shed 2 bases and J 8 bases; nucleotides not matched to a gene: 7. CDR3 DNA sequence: TGTGCCAGCAGTGAACTATCCGGGACAGGGGGAGAAAAACTGTTTTTT. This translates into CASSELSGTGGEKLFF.

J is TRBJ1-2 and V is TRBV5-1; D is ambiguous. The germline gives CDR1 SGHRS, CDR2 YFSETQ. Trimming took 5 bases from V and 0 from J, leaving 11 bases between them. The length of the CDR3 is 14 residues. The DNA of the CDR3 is TGCGCCAGCAGGTTTCAGGATTCTAACTATGGCTACACCTTC. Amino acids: CASRFQDSNYGYTF.

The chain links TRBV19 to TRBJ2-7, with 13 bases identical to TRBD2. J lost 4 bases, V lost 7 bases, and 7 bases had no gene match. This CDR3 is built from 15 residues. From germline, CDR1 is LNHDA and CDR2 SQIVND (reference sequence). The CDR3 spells CASTKGLAGTYEQYF. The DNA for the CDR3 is TGTGCCAGTACCAAGGGACTAGCGGGGACGTACGAGCAGTACTTC.

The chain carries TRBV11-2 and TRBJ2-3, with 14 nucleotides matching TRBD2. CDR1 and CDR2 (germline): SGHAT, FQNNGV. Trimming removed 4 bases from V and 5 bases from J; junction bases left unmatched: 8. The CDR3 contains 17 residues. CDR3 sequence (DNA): TGTGCCAGCAGCTCGCGACTAGCGGGGGGGCCGGGAGATACGCAGTATTTT. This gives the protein CASSSRLAGGPGDTQYF.

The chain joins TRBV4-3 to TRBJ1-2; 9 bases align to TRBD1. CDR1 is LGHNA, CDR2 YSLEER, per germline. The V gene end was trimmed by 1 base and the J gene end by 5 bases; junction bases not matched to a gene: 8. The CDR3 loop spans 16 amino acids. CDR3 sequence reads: CASSQGDRAKGYGYTF. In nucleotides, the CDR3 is TGCGCCAGCAGCCAAGGGGACAGGGCAAAAGGATATGGCTACACCTTC.

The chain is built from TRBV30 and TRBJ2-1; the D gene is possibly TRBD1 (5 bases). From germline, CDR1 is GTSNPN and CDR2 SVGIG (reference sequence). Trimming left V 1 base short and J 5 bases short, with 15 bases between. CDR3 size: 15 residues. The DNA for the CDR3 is TGTGCCTGGAGTGCTAACCCCGACAGCAACAATGAGCAGTTCTTC. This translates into CAWSANPDSNNEQFF.

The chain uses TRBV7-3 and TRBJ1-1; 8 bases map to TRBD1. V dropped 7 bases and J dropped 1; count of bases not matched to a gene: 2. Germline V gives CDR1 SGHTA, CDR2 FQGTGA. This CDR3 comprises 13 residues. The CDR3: CASKGQENTEAFF. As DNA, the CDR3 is TGTGCCAGCAAGGGACAGGAGAACACTGAAGCTTTCTTT.

CDR3 protein: CASSFGLAGYYEQYF. The DNA for the CDR3 is TGTGCCAGCAGCTTCGGATTAGCGGGGTACTACGAGCAGTACTTC. V usage is TRBV7-2 and J usage is TRBJ2-7; 8 bases fit TRBD2. The germline gives CDR1 SGHTA, CDR2 FQGNSA. CDR3 length equals 15 residues. With V trimmed by 3 bases and J by 3 bases, 7 bases remained unmatched.

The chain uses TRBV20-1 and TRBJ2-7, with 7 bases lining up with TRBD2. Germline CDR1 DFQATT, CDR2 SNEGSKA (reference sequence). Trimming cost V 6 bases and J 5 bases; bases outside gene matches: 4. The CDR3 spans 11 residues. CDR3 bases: TGCAGTGCGGGGAGGGTCGACGAGCAGTACTTC. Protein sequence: CSAGRVDEQYF.

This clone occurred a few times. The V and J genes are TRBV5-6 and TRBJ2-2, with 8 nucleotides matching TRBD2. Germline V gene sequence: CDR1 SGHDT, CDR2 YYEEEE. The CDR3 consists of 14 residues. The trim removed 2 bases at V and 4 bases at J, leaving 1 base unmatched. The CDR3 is CASSFGTSTGELFF. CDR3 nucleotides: TGTGCCAGCAGCTTTGGGACTAGCACCGGGGAGCTGTTTTTT.

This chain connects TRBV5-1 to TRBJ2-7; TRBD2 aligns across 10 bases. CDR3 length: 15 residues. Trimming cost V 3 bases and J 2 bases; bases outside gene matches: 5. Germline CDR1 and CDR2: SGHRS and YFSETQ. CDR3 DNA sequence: TGCGCCAGCAGCTCGGGACTAGCGTACACCTACGAGCAGTACTTC. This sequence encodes CASSSGLAYTYEQYF.

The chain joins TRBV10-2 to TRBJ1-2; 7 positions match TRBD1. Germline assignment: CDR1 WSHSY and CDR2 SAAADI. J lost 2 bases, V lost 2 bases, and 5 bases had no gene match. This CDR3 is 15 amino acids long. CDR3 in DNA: TGCGCCAGCAGTGAGCGGCAGGGGGTAAACTATGGCTACACCTTC. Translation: CASSERQGVNYGYTF.

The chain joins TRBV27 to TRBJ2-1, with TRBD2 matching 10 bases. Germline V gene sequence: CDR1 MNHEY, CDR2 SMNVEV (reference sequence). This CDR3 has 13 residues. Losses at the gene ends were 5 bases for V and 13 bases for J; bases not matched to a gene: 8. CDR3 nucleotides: TGTGCCAGCAGTACCCATGAGCGGGGGGGCCAGTTCTTC. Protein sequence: CASSTHERGGQFF.

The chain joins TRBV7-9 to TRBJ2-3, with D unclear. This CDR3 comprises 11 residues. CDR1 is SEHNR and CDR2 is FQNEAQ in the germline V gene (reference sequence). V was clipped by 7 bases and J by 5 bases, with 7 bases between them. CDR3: CASTPVDTQYF. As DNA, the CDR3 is TGTGCCAGCACTCCGGTAGATACGCAGTATTTT. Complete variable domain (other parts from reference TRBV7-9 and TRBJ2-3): DTGVSQNPRHKITKRGQNVTFRCDPISEHNRLYWYRQTLGQGPEFLTYFQNEAQLEKSRLLSDRFSAERPKGSFSTLEIQRTEQGDSAMYLCASTPVDTQYFGPGTRLTVL.

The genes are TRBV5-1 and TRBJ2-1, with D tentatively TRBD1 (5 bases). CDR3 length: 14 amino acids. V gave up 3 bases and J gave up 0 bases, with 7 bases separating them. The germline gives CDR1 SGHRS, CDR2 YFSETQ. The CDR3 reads CASSYDSSYNEQFF. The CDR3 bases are TGCGCCAGCAGCTACGACAGCTCCTACAATGAGCAGTTCTTC.

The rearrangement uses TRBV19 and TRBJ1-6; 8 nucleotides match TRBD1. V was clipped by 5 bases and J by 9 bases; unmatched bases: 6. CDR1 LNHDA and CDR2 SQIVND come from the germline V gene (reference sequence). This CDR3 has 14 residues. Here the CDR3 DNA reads TGTGCCAGTAGTGCCACAGGGGGGGGTTCACCCCTCCACTTT. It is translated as CASSATGGGSPLHF.

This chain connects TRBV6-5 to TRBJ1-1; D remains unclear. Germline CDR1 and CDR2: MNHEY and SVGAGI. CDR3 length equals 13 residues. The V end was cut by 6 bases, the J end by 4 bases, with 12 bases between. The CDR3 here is CASREVGSTEAFF. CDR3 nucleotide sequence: TGTGCCAGCAGGGAGGTCGGGAGCACTGAAGCTTTCTTT.

This CDR3 reads CASSHSSSTSGGPSDTQYF. The CDR3 bases are TGCGCCAGCAGCCACAGCTCCTCTACTAGCGGGGGTCCCTCAGATACGCAGTATTTT. J is TRBJ2-3 and V is TRBV4-3; 11 bases match TRBD2. Trimming at V came to 3 bases and at J to 4 bases, leaving 15 bases not matched to a gene. Germline V CDR1 and CDR2: LGHNA, YSLEER. The CDR3 contains 19 residues.

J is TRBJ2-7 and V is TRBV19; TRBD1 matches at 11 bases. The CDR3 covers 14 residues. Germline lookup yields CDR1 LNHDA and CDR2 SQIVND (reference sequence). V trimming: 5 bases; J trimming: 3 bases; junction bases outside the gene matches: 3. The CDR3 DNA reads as TGTGCCAGTAGTGTCGGGACAGGGGGCTACGAGCAGTACTTC. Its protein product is CASSVGTGGYEQYF.